A selection of T cell receptor beta chains follows, all from one sample in a study of identical twins. TCRdb fed the 5' RACE reads into MiXCR, producing one record per CDR3 protein. In the table there are around 340,000 distinct CDR3 sequences, roughly 12% of which are singletons. This sample was shared with a second study, whose subject was yellow fever vaccine responses in identical twins.

Sequenced sample: CD8+ T cells sorted from blood. The receptors derive from a woman under 30 in good health. CDR3s include the opening cysteine and the closing phenylalanine or tryptophan. D genes are given only for firm matches. The size entry is marked missing in some rows and otherwise reads once, few, many or a size class.

j_gene: TRBJ1-1
d_gene: NA
v_gene: TRBV20-1
abundance: few
CDR3aa: CRGKNTEAFF
CDR3nt: TGCAGAGGGAAGAACACTGAAGCTTTCTTT

j_gene: TRBJ1-2
d_gene: NA
v_gene: TRBV7-9
abundance: many
CDR3aa: CASSLVRGIFGYTF
CDR3nt: TGTGCCAGCAGCTTAGTTAGGGGGATATTTGGCTACACCTTC

j_gene: TRBJ2-4
d_gene: TRBD1
v_gene: TRBV24-1
abundance: NA
CDR3aa: CATSEHTGTGGDIQYF
CDR3nt: TGTGCCACCAGTGAACATACCGGGACAGGGGGAGACATTCAGTACTTC

j_gene: TRBJ1-2
d_gene: NA
v_gene: TRBV5-1
abundance: NA
CDR3aa: CASSQDGNYGYTF
CDR3nt: TGCGCCAGCAGCCAGGACGGGAACTATGGCTACACCTTC

j_gene: TRBJ2-1
d_gene: NA
v_gene: TRBV4-2
abundance: many
CDR3aa: CASSQDETGANEQFF
CDR3nt: TGTGCCAGCAGCCAAGATGAAACGGGGGCGAATGAGCAGTTCTTC

j_gene: TRBJ1-2
d_gene: TRBD1
v_gene: TRBV6-1
abundance: few
CDR3aa: CASSTGTGDPHGYTF
CDR3nt: TGTGCCAGCAGTACCGGGACAGGTGATCCCCATGGCTACACCTTC

j_gene: TRBJ2-5
d_gene: TRBD2
v_gene: TRBV7-8
abundance: NA
CDR3aa: CASSFSGLGAETQYF
CDR3nt: TGTGCCAGCAGCTTTAGCGGGCTAGGTGCCGAGACCCAGTACTTC

j_gene: TRBJ2-3
d_gene: NA
v_gene: TRBV12-3/TRBV12-4
abundance: many
CDR3aa: CASSPKTGSDTQYF
CDR3nt: TGTGCCAGCAGTCCCAAAACGGGGTCAGATACGCAGTATTTT

j_gene: TRBJ1-6
d_gene: NA
v_gene: TRBV9
abundance: many
CDR3aa: CASSPDSLYNSPLHF
CDR3nt: TGTGCCAGCAGCCCAGACAGTTTGTATAATTCACCCCTCCACTTT

j_gene: TRBJ1-3
d_gene: NA
v_gene: TRBV19
abundance: NA
CDR3aa: CASSSTGGNTIYF
CDR3nt: TGTGCCAGTAGTAGCACAGGTGGAAACACCATATATTTT

j_gene: TRBJ2-1
d_gene: NA
v_gene: TRBV3-1
abundance: many
CDR3aa: CASSPGLYNEQFF
CDR3nt: TGTGCCAGCAGCCCGGGACTTTACAATGAGCAGTTCTTC

j_gene: TRBJ2-1
d_gene: TRBD1
v_gene: TRBV6-1
abundance: few
CDR3aa: CASSDLAGTGYNEQFF
CDR3nt: TGTGCCAGCAGTGATCTTGCCGGGACAGGCTACAATGAGCAGTTCTTC

j_gene: TRBJ1-1
d_gene: NA
v_gene: TRBV19
abundance: NA
CDR3aa: CASSIPGTEAFF
CDR3nt: TGTGCCAGTAGTATACCGGGCACTGAAGCTTTCTTT

j_gene: TRBJ2-1
d_gene: NA
v_gene: TRBV7-6
abundance: few
CDR3aa: CASSRTQGREQFF
CDR3nt: TGTGCCAGCAGCCGCACACAGGGAAGAGAGCAGTTCTTC

j_gene: TRBJ2-7
d_gene: NA
v_gene: TRBV12-3/TRBV12-4
abundance: many
CDR3aa: CASSQGGYEQYF
CDR3nt: TGTGCCAGCAGCCAGGGGGGGTATGAGCAGTACTTC

j_gene: TRBJ2-7
d_gene: TRBD2
v_gene: TRBV5-1
abundance: many
CDR3aa: CASSLGQGTSGRPIYEQYF
CDR3nt: TGCGCCAGCAGCTTGGGTCAGGGGACTAGCGGGAGGCCTATCTACGAGCAGTACTTC

j_gene: TRBJ2-7
d_gene: TRBD1
v_gene: TRBV13
abundance: once
CDR3aa: CASSLGQGANQYF
CDR3nt: TGTGCCAGCAGCTTAGGACAGGGGGCGAATCAGTACTTC

j_gene: TRBJ2-7
d_gene: NA
v_gene: TRBV6-5
abundance: NA
CDR3aa: CASVGGTAIPLEQYF
CDR3nt: TGTGCCAGCGTTGGGGGGACAGCAATTCCCCTGGAGCAGTACTTC

j_gene: TRBJ2-5
d_gene: NA
v_gene: TRBV3-1
abundance: NA
CDR3aa: CASSQDPVGVGETQYF
CDR3nt: TGTGCCAGCAGCCAAGATCCCGTTGGGGTCGGGGAGACCCAGTACTTC

j_gene: TRBJ1-5
d_gene: NA
v_gene: TRBV20-1
abundance: NA
CDR3aa: CSVQGDSNQPQHF
CDR3nt: TGCAGTGTACAGGGCGATAGCAATCAGCCCCAGCATTTT

j_gene: TRBJ2-7
d_gene: TRBD2
v_gene: TRBV9
abundance: NA
CDR3aa: CASSVDEREDYEQYF
CDR3nt: TGTGCCAGCAGCGTAGACGAGCGGGAGGACTACGAGCAGTACTTC

j_gene: TRBJ2-7
d_gene: TRBD1
v_gene: TRBV6-5
abundance: few
CDR3aa: CASSYPGGQGSSYEQYF
CDR3nt: TGTGCCAGCAGTTACCCCGGCGGACAGGGGAGCTCCTACGAGCAGTACTTC

j_gene: TRBJ2-1
d_gene: NA
v_gene: TRBV7-8
abundance: few
CDR3aa: CASSLVEGQYNEQFF
CDR3nt: TGTGCCAGCAGCTTAGTCGAGGGGCAGTACAATGAGCAGTTCTTC

j_gene: TRBJ2-7
d_gene: NA
v_gene: TRBV13
abundance: few
CDR3aa: CASSDSLKYEQYF
CDR3nt: TGTGCCAGCAGCGACTCCTTAAAGTACGAGCAGTACTTC

j_gene: TRBJ2-5
d_gene: NA
v_gene: TRBV29-1
abundance: few
CDR3aa: CSVPLGNQETQYF
CDR3nt: TGCAGCGTTCCCCTGGGGAATCAAGAGACCCAGTACTTC

j_gene: TRBJ2-7
d_gene: TRBD2
v_gene: TRBV4-1
abundance: few
CDR3aa: CASSLTLGLADEQYF
CDR3nt: TGCGCCAGCAGCCTAACCTTGGGGCTAGCGGATGAGCAGTACTTC

j_gene: TRBJ2-1
d_gene: TRBD2
v_gene: TRBV11-3
abundance: few
CDR3aa: CASSSLAGGGEQFF
CDR3nt: TGTGCCAGCAGCTCCTTAGCGGGGGGGGGTGAGCAGTTCTTC

j_gene: TRBJ1-4
d_gene: NA
v_gene: TRBV7-9
abundance: few
CDR3aa: CASSLGGLGEKLFF
CDR3nt: TGTGCCAGCAGCTTAGGAGGGCTTGGTGAAAAACTGTTTTTT

j_gene: TRBJ2-6
d_gene: NA
v_gene: TRBV28
abundance: few
CDR3aa: CASSLFSFGANVLTF
CDR3nt: TGTGCCAGCAGTTTATTTAGCTTTGGGGCCAACGTCCTGACTTTC

j_gene: TRBJ1-2
d_gene: NA
v_gene: TRBV4-1
abundance: NA
CDR3aa: CASSQGGVGGYTF
CDR3nt: TGCGCCAGCAGCCAAGGTGGGGTAGGAGGCTACACCTTC

j_gene: TRBJ2-2
d_gene: NA
v_gene: TRBV28
abundance: NA
CDR3aa: CASTRRSTGELFF
CDR3nt: TGTGCCAGCACGAGGAGGAGTACCGGGGAGCTGTTTTTT

j_gene: TRBJ1-1
d_gene: NA
v_gene: TRBV2
abundance: NA
CDR3aa: CSMGGRMNTEAFF
CDR3nt: TGTAGCATGGGGGGGCGAATGAACACTGAAGCTTTCTTT

j_gene: TRBJ2-4
d_gene: TRBD2
v_gene: TRBV28
abundance: few
CDR3aa: CASRPGTSLNIQYF
CDR3nt: TGTGCCAGCAGGCCCGGGACTAGCTTGAACATTCAGTACTTC

j_gene: TRBJ1-2
d_gene: NA
v_gene: TRBV4-1
abundance: many
CDR3aa: CASSQDYGKNYGYTF
CDR3nt: TGCGCCAGCAGCCAAGATTACGGGAAGAACTATGGCTACACCTTC

j_gene: TRBJ2-3
d_gene: NA
v_gene: TRBV11-2
abundance: few
CDR3aa: CASSLVASQGPDTQYF
CDR3nt: TGTGCCAGCAGCTTAGTCGCCAGTCAAGGGCCTGATACGCAGTATTTT

j_gene: TRBJ2-1
d_gene: NA
v_gene: TRBV6-5
abundance: NA
CDR3aa: CASSYRKTGAPYNEQFF
CDR3nt: TGTGCCAGCAGTTACCGAAAAACGGGGGCCCCCTACAATGAGCAGTTCTTC

j_gene: TRBJ2-1
d_gene: NA
v_gene: TRBV15
abundance: NA
CDR3aa: CATSSPAGATSYNEQFF
CDR3nt: TGTGCCACCAGCAGCCCCGCGGGGGCCACCTCCTACAATGAGCAGTTCTTC